This T cell receptor (beta chain) derives from a study of neoadjuvant nivolumab and ipilimumab in lung cancer. Germline loops: CDR1 SGHRS, CDR2 YFSETQ. CDR3 size: 16 residues. V lost 1 base, J lost 0 bases, and 10 bases lay in between. Sequenced by immunoSEQ multiplex PCR; TCRdb stores in-frame clones only, minus some. Among about 25,000 clones listed, around four fifths were seen once. Material: tumor tissue, obtained after neoadjuvant nivolumab, alone or with ipilimumab, at or shortly before surgery. The chain uses TRBV5-1 and TRBJ1-4; D gene uncertain. This TCR was recovered from an adult with non-small cell lung cancer. CDR3 DNA sequence: TGCGCCAGCAGCTTGAGGGCGGGATCAACTAATGAAAAACTGTTTTTT. Its protein product is CASSLRAGSTNEKLFF.